This T cell receptor (beta chain) is from a study of blood T cell repertoires in COVID-19. Data came from immunoSEQ multiplex PCR; TCRdb stores just in-frame clones and leaves some out. This table holds 45,000 to 65,000 clones, around 84% found once. The CDR3 is 16 residues long. Per germline, CDR1 SGHVS and CDR2 FNYEAQ. Trimming removed 4 bases from V and 6 bases from J, with 19 bases in between. The source is a woman at least 80 years old with acute or convalescent COVID-19. Specimen: peripheral blood. The chain uses TRBV7-6 and TRBJ2-1; D is possibly TRBD2 (6 bases). The CDR3 sequence is CASSSPTGGDFNEQFF. For the CDR3, the DNA is TGTGCCAGCAGCTCCCCCACCGGAGGGGATTTCAATGAGCAGTTCTTC.